This T cell receptor (beta chain) is from a study of patients and donors after allogeneic stem cell transplantation. TCRdb independently ran MiXCR on the RT-PCR reads; one entry per CDR3 protein. The profile shows about 30,000 distinct CDR3 sequences, 8% to 10% of them singletons. V dropped 4 bases and J dropped 3; count of bases not matched to a gene: 5. This CDR3 contains 14 residues. Per the germline V gene, CDR1 is ENHRY and CDR2 is SYGVKD. Input material: blood, either unsorted or a sorted T cell fraction (not recorded which). This sequence joins TRBV10-3 and TRBJ1-1, with 7 positions matching TRBD1. The receptor was derived from a human donor who was either an allogeneic HSCT recipient or a stem cell or donor lymphocyte infusion donor (not recorded which). It is not recorded whose cells these are; they may come from a transplant donor. CDR3 sequence: CAISATGEDTEAFF. DNA of the CDR3: TGTGCCATCAGTGCCACAGGGGAGGACACTGAAGCTTTCTTT.